A single T cell receptor (beta chain) is shown here with its context. Its antigen remains unidentified. No base quality values were provided; no much bigger clone lies one nucleotide off. The entry originates in a study of CD8+ T cells in alopecia areata (dated by TCRdb to the late 2010s). Regarding the research as a whole: Treated patients were enrolled in an open-label pilot trial of oral tofacitinib, 5 to 10 mg twice daily, for moderate-to-severe alopecia areata. TCRbeta CDR3 regions were amplified by immunoSEQ multiplex PCR using 35 Vbeta forward and 13 Jbeta reverse primers. Patients received tofacitinib for 6 to 18 months and were then followed off drug for 6 months to check for delayed response and recurrence. Scalp clonality was compared among normal scalp (n=4), patchy alopecia areata scalp (n=8), and alopecia totalis/universalis scalp (n=8). In both human patients and the C3H/HeJ mouse model, the study applied high-throughput TCRbeta sequencing to look at T cell clonal expansion in alopecia areata. RNA came from the PAXgene miRNA kit for fixed scalp, the miRNeasy kit for PBMCs, and the RNeasy kit for mouse skin. Biopsies were taken from tofacitinib-treated patients at baseline and at 4 and 24 weeks of treatment, and a later scalp biopsy was taken in several of the tofacitinib-treated patients. Disease severity in treated patients was measured with the SALT score, which quantifies the percentage of affected scalp surface area. Scalp tissue and sorted CD4+ and CD8+ peripheral blood T cells from patchy and totalis/universalis alopecia areata patients and from healthy controls were covered by human TCRbeta sequencing. On the study overall, not on this receptor specifically: During tofacitinib treatment, many expanded lesional clones remained in scalp and blood, and this persistence may partly explain relapse after treatment is stopped. Lesional scalp, especially in alopecia totalis/universalis, showed higher clonality and more expanded CD8+ clones than normal scalp, suggesting antigenic drive. Scalp clonality and the number of expanded CD8+ clones among the top 100 scalp clones were significantly decreased by tofacitinib. Resident alphabeta T cells in normal human skin are also sequenced, complicating scalp TCR repertoire analysis, unlike mouse skin dominated by gammadelta T cells. Shared TCR sequences between patients were less evident than in mice, which may be partly attributable to HLA diversity in the patient population. Because the treated cohort was small and had just a single nonresponder, larger studies are needed to establish links between baseline CD8+ expansion and response.

The receptor library was made with the immunoSEQ multiplex PCR assay. RNA was extracted from all samples and reverse transcribed into cDNA as template for TCR sequencing. First-strand cDNA was synthesized with SuperScript III using a 2:1 mix of oligo-dT and random hexamers. Amplification bias was assessed with a synthetic immune receptor repertoire, and residual bias was removed computationally. The study's processing was this. Raw reads were preprocessed for error removal, and CDR3 was defined according to IMGT conventions as running from the conserved cysteine to phenylalanine. Clonality was calculated as 1 minus Shannon entropy normalized by log2 of the number of productive unique TCRs. CD4 or CD8 identity of scalp clones was inferred by cross-referencing scalp TCRbeta sequences with sorted blood CD4 and CD8 repertoires. Held by TCRdb, this immuneACCESS table contains in-frame sequences only and omits some clones. Under half of the omission traces to an unresolved V gene where checked; the cause of the rest is unknown. Clonal size and the V and J genes are those of that table, whereas D and trimming came from the DNA. This sample is represented by over 250,000 clones; 45% to 70% of them were singletons. 0.93% of the sample comes from the top ten.

Via the germline V gene, CDR1 is SGHVS and CDR2 FQNEAQ. V and J are truncated by 1 base and 8 bases respectively, leaving an intervening sequence of 12 bases. Inclusive of the bounding cysteine and phenylalanine, the CDR3 is 15 residues long. This entry keeps only the CDR3 DNA: 45 bases, framed from base 1. In the paper's terms, the treatment or condition label means: oral pan-JAK inhibitor, 5-10 mg twice daily. Peripheral blood and lesional scalp punch biopsies were obtained from patients with alopecia areata. PBMCs were separated by density centrifugation and stained for CD3, CD4 and CD8, after which CD4+ and CD8+ T cells were sorted on a FACSAria.

This clonotype was sampled from a human donor with alopecia areata. The chain employs TRBV7-8 and TRBJ1-6, with TRBD1 perhaps the D gene, on 6 matching bases. Source: CD4+ T cells sorted from blood, taken at approximately week 52, from a patient treated with tofacitinib. Here is the DNA: TGTGCCAGCAGCTTAGAGGGGGGCAGTTATTCACCCCTCCACTTT. This translates into CASSLEGGSYSPLHF.